This TCR beta chain was recovered during a study of blood T cell repertoires in COVID-19. Study background: The study drew acute and convalescent COVID-19 samples from the United States, Italy and Spain. T cells, B-cell-depleted T cells, or PBMCs supplied cDNA or gDNA.

In the original processing: Nucleated cell counts were estimated from reference gene primer amplification. Some clones are missing from TCRdb's copy, which holds only in-frame ones; the method was immunoSEQ multiplex PCR. The V and J calls and the clone size are those of that table, but D and trimming were determined from the DNA. The sample lists roughly 100,000 clones; roughly nine tenths were seen once. The germline gives CDR1 SGHDT, CDR2 YYEEEE. The CDR3 covers 15 residues. J was trimmed by 7 bases and V by 0 bases; bases with no gene match: 3. The receptor comes from an elderly woman with active COVID-19. Specimen: peripheral blood. The V gene is TRBV5-6, the J gene TRBJ1-6, with 8 bases that match TRBD1. The CDR3 protein is CASSLAGQENSPLHF. The CDR3 coding sequence is TGTGCCAGCAGCTTGGCGGGACAGGAGAATTCACCCCTCCACTTT.